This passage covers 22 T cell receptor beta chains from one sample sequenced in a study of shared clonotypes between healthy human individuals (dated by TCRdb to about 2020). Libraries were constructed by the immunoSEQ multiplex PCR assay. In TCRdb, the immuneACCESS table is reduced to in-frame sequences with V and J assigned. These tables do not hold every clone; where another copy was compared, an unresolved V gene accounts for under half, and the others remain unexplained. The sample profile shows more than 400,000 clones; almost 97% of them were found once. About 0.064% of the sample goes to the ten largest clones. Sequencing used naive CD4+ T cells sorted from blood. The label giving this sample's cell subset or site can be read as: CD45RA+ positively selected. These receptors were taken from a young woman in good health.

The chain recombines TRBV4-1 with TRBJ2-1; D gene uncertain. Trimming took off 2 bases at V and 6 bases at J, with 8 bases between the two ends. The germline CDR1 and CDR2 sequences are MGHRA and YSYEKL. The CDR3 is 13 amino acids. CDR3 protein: CASSQWRTNEQFF. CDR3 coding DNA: TGCGCCAGCAGCCAATGGAGAACCAATGAGCAGTTCTTC.

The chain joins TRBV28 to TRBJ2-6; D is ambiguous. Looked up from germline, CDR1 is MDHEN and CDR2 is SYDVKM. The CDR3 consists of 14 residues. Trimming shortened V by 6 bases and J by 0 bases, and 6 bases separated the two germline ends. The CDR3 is CASSEYSGANVLTF. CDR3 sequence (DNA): TGTGCCAGCAGCGAGTACTCTGGGGCCAACGTCCTGACTTTC.

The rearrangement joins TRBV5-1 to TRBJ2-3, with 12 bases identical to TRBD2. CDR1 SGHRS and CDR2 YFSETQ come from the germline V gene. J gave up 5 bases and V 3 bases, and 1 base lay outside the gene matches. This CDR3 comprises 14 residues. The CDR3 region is CASSSSGREDTQYF. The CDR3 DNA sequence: TGCGCCAGCAGCTCTAGCGGGAGGGAAGATACGCAGTATTTT.

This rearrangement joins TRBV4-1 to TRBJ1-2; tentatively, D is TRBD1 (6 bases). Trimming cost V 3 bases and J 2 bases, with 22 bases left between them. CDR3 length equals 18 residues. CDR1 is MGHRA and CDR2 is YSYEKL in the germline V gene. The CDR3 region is CASSHVRGGREKNYGYTF. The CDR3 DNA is TGCGCCAGCAGCCATGTCCGGGGGGGCAGGGAGAAGAACTATGGCTACACCTTC.

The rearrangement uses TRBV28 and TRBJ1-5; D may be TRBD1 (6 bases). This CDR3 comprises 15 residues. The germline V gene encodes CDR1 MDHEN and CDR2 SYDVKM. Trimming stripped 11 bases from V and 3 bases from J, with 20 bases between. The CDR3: CAARGPSSPNQPQHF. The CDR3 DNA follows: TGTGCCGCACGGGGGCCCTCAAGTCCCAATCAGCCCCAGCATTTT.

The CDR3 loop reads CASSLASGNIYEQYF. Here the CDR3 DNA reads TGTGCCAGCAGCTTGGCGTCGGGAAACATCTACGAGCAGTACTTC. V gene TRBV5-6 combines with J gene TRBJ2-5; possible D gene TRBD2, 5 bases. The J call may be wrong; the DNA end is better matched by TRBJ2-7. The CDR3 covers 15 residues. The germline gives CDR1 SGHDT, CDR2 YYEEEE.

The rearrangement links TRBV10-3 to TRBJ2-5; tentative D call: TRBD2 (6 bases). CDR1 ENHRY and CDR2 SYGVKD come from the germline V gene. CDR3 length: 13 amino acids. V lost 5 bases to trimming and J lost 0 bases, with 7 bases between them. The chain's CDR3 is CAISPSDQETQYF. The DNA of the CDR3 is TGTGCCATCAGTCCTAGCGACCAAGAGACCCAGTACTTC.

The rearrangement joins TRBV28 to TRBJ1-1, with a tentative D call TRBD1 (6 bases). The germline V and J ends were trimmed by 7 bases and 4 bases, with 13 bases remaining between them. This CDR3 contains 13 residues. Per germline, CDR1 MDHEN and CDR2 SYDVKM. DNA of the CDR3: TGTGCCAGCACACCGGGGGCGCGCACTGAAGCTTTCTTT. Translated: CASTPGARTEAFF.

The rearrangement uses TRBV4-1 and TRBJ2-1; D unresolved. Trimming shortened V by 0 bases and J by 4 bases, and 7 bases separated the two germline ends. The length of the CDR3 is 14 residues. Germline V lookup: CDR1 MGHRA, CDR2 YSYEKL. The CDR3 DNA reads TGCGCCAGCAGCCAAGATGGGGTATACAATGAGCAGTTCTTC. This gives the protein CASSQDGVYNEQFF.

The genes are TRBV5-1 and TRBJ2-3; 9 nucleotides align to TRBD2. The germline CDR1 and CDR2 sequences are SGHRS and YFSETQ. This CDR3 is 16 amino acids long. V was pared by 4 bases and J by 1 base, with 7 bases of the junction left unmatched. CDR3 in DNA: TGCGCCAGCAGCCCCGAGACTAGCGGAGGCACAGATACGCAGTATTTT. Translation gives CASSPETSGGTDTQYF.

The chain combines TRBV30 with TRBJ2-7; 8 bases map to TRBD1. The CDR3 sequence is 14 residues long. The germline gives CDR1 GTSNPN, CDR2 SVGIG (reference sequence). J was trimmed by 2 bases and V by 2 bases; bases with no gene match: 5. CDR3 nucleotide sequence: TGTGCCTGGAGTCCAGGGGGCTACCCCTACGAGCAGTACTTC. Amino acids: CAWSPGGYPYEQYF.

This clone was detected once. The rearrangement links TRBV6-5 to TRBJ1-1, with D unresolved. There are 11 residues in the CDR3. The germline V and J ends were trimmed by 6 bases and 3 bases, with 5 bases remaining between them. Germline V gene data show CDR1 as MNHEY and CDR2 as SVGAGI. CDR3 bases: TGTGCCAGCAGCTTTGACACTGAAGCTTTCTTT. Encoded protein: CASSFDTEAFF.

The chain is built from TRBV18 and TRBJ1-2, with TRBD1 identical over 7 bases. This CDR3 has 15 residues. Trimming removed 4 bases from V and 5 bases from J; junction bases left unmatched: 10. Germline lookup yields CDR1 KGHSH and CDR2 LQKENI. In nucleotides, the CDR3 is TGTGCCAGCTCACTGGGACAGCCGGAGGTATATGGCTACACCTTC. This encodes CASSLGQPEVYGYTF.

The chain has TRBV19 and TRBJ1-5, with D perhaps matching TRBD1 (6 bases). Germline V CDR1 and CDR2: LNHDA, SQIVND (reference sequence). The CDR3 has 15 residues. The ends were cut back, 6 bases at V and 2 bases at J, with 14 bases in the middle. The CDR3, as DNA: TGTGCCAGTAGACTGACAGGTCGGGGCAATCAGCCCCAGCATTTT. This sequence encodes CASRLTGRGNQPQHF.

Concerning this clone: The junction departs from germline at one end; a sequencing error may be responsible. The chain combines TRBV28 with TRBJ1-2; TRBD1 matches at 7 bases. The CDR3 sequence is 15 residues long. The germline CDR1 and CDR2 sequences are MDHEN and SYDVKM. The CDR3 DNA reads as TGTGCCAGCAGCTCTTCCAGGGGGAGGCAGGGACTTTATCTTTTC. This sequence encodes CASSSSRGRQGLYLF.

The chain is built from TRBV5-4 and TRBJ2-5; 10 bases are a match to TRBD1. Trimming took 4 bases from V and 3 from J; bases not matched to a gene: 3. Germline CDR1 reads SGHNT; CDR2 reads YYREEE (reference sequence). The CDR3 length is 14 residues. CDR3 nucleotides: TGTGCCAGCAGCGCCGGGACAGGGGAAGAGACCCAGTACTTC. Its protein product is CASSAGTGEETQYF.

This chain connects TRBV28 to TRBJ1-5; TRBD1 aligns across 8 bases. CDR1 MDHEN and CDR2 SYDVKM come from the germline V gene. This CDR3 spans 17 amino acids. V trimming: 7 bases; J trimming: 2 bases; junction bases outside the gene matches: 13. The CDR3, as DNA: TGTGCCAGCATCCTGGACAGGGCGCCTGGGGGCAATCAGCCCCAGCATTTT. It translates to CASILDRAPGGNQPQHF.

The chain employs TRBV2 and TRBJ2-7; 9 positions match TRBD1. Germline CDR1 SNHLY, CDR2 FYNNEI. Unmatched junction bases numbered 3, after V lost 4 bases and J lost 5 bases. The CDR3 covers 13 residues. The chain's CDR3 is CASSATGGNEQYF. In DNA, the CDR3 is TGTGCCAGCAGTGCCACAGGGGGCAACGAGCAGTACTTC. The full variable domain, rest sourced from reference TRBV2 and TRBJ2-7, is EPEVTQTPSHQVTQMGQEVILRCVPISNHLYFYWYRQILGQKVEFLVSFYNNEISEKSEIFDDQFSVERPDGSNFTLKIRSTKLEDSAMYFCASSATGGNEQYFGPGTRLTVT.

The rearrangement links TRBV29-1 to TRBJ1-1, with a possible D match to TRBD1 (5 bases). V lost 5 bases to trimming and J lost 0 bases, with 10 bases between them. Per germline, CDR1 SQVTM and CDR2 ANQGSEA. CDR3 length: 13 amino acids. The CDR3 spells CSVRQILNTEAFF. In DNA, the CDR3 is TGCAGCGTTCGACAGATCCTGAACACTGAAGCTTTCTTT.

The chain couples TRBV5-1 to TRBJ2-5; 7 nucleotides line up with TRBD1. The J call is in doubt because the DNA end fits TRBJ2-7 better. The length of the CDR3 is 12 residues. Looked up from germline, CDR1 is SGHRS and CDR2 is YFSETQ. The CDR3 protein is CASSWDSYEQYF. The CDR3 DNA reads TGCGCCAGCAGCTGGGACAGCTACGAGCAGTACTTC.

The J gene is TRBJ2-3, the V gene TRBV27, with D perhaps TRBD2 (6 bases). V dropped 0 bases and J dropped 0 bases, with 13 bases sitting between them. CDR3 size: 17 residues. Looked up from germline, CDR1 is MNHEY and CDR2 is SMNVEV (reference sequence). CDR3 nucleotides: TGTGCCAGCAGTTTATCGCGGGGAGCGGTGAGCACAGATACGCAGTATTTT. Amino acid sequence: CASSLSRGAVSTDTQYF.

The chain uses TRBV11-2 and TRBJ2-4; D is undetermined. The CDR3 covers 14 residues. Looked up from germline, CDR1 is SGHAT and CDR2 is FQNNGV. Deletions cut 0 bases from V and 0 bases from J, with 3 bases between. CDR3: CASSLDLAKNIQYF. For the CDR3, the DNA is TGTGCCAGCAGCTTAGATCTAGCCAAAAACATTCAGTACTTC.